This T cell receptor (beta chain) is from a study of blood T cell repertoires in COVID-19. Original methodology: Amplification from reference gene primers served as the basis for estimated nucleated cell counts. Here immunoSEQ multiplex PCR was the method, and the copy in TCRdb shows in-frame clones only, minus some. Clonal size and the V and J genes are those of that table, whereas D and trimming came from the DNA. The sample records roughly 280,000 clones, 88% being singletons. Trimming left V 0 bases short and J 0 bases short, with 7 bases between. Germline V gives CDR1 SGHDT, CDR2 YYEEEE. The CDR3 length is 14 residues. Individuals aged about 18 to 100 years were recruited from fewer than 30 US areas. Each participant's cohort was designated according to participant-reported clinical history. Recovered Cohort 3 donors showed two negative PCRs, clearance, or symptom resolution.

Sequences were obtained from PBMCs or T cells enriched from blood (not recorded which). V gene TRBV5-6 combines with J gene TRBJ2-7; D remains ambiguous. The source of this sequence is a woman aged 45 to 65 who had recovered from COVID-19. The CDR3 DNA reads TGTGCCAGCAGCTTGGGCAGAAGCTCCTACGAGCAGTACTTC. Protein sequence: CASSLGRSSYEQYF.